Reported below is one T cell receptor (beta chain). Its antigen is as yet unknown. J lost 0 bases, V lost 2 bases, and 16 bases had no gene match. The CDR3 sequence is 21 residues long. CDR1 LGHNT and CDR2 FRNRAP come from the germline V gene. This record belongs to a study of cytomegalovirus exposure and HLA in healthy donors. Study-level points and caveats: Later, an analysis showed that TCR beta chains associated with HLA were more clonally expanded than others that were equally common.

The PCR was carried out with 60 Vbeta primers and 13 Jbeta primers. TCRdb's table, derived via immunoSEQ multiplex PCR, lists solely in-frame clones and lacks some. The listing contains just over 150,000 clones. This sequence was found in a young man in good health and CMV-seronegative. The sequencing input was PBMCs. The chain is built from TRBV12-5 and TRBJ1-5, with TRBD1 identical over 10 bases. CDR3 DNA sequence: TGTGCTAGTGGTTTGACTCGAAAGGGACAGGGGTTGGGGTATAGCAATCAGCCCCAGCATTTT. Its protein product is CASGLTRKGQGLGYSNQPQHF.